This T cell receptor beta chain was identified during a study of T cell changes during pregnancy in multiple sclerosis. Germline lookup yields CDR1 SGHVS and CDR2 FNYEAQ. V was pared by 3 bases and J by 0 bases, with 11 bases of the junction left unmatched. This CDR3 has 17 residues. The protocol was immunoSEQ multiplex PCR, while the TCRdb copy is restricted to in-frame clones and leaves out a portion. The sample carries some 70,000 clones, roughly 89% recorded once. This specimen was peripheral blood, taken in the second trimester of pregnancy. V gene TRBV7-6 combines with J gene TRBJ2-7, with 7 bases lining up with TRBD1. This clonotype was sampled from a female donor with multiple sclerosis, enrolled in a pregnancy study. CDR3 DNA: TGTGCCAGCAGCTTGTTCCCCGGGACAGATCTCTCCTACGAGCAGTACTTC. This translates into CASSLFPGTDLSYEQYF.